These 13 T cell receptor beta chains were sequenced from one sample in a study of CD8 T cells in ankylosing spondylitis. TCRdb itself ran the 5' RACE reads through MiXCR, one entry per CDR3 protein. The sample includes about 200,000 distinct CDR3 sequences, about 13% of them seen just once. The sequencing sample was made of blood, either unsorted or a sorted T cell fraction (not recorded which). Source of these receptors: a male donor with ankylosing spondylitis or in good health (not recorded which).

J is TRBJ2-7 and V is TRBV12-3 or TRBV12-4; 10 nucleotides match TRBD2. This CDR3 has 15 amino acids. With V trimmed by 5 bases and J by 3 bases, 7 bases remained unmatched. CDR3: CASSPRLAGNYEQYF. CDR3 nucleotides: TGTGCCAGCAGTCCACGACTAGCGGGTAACTACGAGCAGTACTTC.

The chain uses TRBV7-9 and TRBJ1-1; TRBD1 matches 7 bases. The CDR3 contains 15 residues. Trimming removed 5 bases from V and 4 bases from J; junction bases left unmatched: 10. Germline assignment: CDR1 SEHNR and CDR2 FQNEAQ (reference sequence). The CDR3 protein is CASSATYRGGTEAFF. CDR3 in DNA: TGTGCCAGCAGCGCTACCTACAGGGGTGGCACTGAAGCTTTCTTT.

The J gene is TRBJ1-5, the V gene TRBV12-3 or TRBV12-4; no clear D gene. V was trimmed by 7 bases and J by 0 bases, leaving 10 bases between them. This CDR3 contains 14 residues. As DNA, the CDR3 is TGTGCCAGCACCCCGGTATATAGCAATCAGCCCCAGCATTTT. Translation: CASTPVYSNQPQHF.

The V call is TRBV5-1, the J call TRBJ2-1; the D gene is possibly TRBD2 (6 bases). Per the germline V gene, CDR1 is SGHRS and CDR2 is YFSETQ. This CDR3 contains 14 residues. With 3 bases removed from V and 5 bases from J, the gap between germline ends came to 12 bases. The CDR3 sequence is CASSSGGFDNEQFF. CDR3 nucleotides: TGCGCCAGCAGCTCCGGGGGTTTTGACAATGAGCAGTTCTTC.

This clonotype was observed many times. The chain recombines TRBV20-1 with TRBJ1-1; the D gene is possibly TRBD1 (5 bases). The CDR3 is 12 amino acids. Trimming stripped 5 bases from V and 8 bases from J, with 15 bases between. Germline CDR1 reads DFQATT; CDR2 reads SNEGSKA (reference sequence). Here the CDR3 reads CSALGDSREAFF. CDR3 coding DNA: TGCAGTGCTCTTGGGGACTCTCGAGAAGCTTTCTTT.

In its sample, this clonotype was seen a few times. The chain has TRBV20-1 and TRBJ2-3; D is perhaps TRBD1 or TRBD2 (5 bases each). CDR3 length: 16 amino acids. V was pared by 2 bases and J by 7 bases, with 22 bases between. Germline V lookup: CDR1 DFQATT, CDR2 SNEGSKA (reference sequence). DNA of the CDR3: TGCAGTGCTAGACCCCGAGACGGGGCCAATCTTTATACGCAGTATTTT. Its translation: CSARPRDGANLYTQYF.

CDR3 nucleotides: TGTGCCAGCAGCCCGGGATTAGGGAATCAGCCCCAGCATTTT. Translated: CASSPGLGNQPQHF. The genes are TRBV7-9 and TRBJ1-5; no clear D. V lost 5 bases to trimming and J lost 4 bases, with 12 bases between them. CDR3 length: 14 amino acids. Germline V gene lookup returns CDR1 SEHNR and CDR2 FQNEAQ (reference sequence). Drawing the rest from reference TRBV7-9 and TRBJ1-5, the complete variable domain is DTGVSQNPRHKITKRGQNVTFRCDPISEHNRLYWYRQTLGQGPEFLTYFQNEAQLEKSRLLSDRFSAERPKGSFSTLEIQRTEQGDSAMYLCASSPGLGNQPQHFGDGTRLSIL.

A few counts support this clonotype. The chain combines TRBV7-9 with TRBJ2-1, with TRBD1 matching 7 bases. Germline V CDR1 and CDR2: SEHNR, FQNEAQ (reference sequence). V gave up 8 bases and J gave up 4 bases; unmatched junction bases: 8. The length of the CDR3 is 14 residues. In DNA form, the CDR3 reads TGTGCCAGCCGAGGGGGCCCCGGTTACAATGAGCAGTTCTTC. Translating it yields CASRGGPGYNEQFF.

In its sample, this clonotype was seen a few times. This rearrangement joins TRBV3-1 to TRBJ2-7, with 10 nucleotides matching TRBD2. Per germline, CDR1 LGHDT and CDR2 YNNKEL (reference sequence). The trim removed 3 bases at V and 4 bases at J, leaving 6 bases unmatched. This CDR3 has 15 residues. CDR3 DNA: TGTGCCAGCAGCCACTTACTAGCGGGGCTTTACGAGCAGTACTTC. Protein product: CASSHLLAGLYEQYF.

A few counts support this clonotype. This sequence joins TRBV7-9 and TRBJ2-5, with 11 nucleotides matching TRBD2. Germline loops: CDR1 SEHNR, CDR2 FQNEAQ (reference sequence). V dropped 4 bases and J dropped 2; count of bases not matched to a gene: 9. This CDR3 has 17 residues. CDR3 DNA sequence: TGTGCCAGCAGCTCAAAAGTCCGACTAGCGGGACAAGAGACCCAGTACTTC. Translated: CASSSKVRLAGQETQYF.

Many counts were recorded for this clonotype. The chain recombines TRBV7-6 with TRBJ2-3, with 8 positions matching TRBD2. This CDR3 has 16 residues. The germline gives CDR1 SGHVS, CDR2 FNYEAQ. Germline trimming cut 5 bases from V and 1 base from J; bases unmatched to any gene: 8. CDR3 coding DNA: TGTGCCAGCAGCCACACTAGCGGACACCGCACAGATACGCAGTATTTT. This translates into CASSHTSGHRTDTQYF.

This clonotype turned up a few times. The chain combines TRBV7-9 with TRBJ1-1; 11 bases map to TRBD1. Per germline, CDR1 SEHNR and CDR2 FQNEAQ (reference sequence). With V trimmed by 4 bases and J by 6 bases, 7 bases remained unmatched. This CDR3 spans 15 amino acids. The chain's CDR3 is CASSSNGQGAPEAFF. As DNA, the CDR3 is TGTGCCAGCAGCTCTAATGGACAGGGGGCGCCTGAAGCTTTCTTT.

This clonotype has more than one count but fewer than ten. The CDR3 here is CASSTATGGGYGYTF. CDR3 nucleotides: TGTGCCAGCAGTACAGCGACAGGGGGCGGGTATGGCTACACCTTC. The chain is built from TRBV7-9 and TRBJ1-2; the match to TRBD1 covers 10 bases. The CDR3 length is 15 residues. Trimming removed 6 bases from V and 5 bases from J; junction bases left unmatched: 9. Germline V gene lookup returns CDR1 SEHNR and CDR2 FQNEAQ (reference sequence).